The rows below give T cell receptor beta chains drawn from one sample of a study of T cell repertoires in cytomegalovirus infection. Using its own MiXCR run on the reads, TCRdb lists one record per CDR3 protein. The sample records fewer than 350,000 distinct CDR3 sequences, about 17% being singletons. The material sequenced was PBMCs. The receptors originated from a human donor in good health (CMV status not recorded). Some clones in this sample may be carry-over from other donors' samples. CDR3s include the opening cysteine and the closing phenylalanine or tryptophan. D genes are given only for firm matches. Size tells how often a clone was seen (once, few, many) or the class of an expanded clone, and some rows leave it out.

clone_size d_call j_call v_call cdr3_nt cdr3_aa
few TRBD1 TRBJ1-2 TRBV24-1 TGTGCCACCAGTGATTCATCGACAGGGGACGTCTATGGCTACACCTTC CATSDSSTGDVYGYTF
NA NA TRBJ1-5 TRBV2 TGTGCCAGCAGGGACCGGGTAGGCAATCAGCCCCAGCATTTT CASRDRVGNQPQHF
many NA TRBJ2-4 TRBV5-8 TGTGCCAGCAGCTTTTACGATATTCAGCAGTACTTC CASSFYDIQQYF
few NA TRBJ1-4 TRBV19 TGTGCCAGTAGTATCGGAAAAGCAACTAATGAAAAACTGTTTTTT CASSIGKATNEKLFF
NA NA TRBJ2-7 TRBV6-5 TGTGCCAGCAGTCTACAGCCCCTCTACGAGCAGTACTTC CASSLQPLYEQYF
many TRBD2 TRBJ2-3 TRBV20-1 TGCAGTGCCCCCACCACTAGCGGGGGGATGGCAGATACGCAGTATTTT CSAPTTSGGMADTQYF
many NA TRBJ1-6 TRBV11-2 TGTGCCAGCAGCCCCCCGACCCGGCATAATTCACCCCTCCACTTT CASSPPTRHNSPLHF
few NA TRBJ2-1 TRBV4-2 TGTGCCAGCAGCCAATTAGGGACGGTGAATGAGCAGTTCTTC CASSQLGTVNEQFF
NA NA TRBJ2-3 TRBV5-1 TGCGCCAGCAGCACGGGCCCGATGGATACGCAGTATTTT CASSTGPMDTQYF
NA NA TRBJ2-5 TRBV25-1 TGTGCCAGCAGTCCTCCGGCAGGCTACCGAGAGACCCAGTACTTC CASSPPAGYRETQYF
few NA TRBJ2-5 TRBV25-1 TGTGCCAGCAGTGTCCGAGTCAAAGAGACCCAGTACTTC CASSVRVKETQYF
few TRBD1 TRBJ2-7 TRBV20-1 TGCAGTGCTAGTCCTCAGGGGGCTTCTACCTACGAGCAGTACTTC CSASPQGASTYEQYF
NA TRBD1 TRBJ2-2 TRBV12-3/TRBV12-4 TGTGCCAGCAGCCCGTGGACAGGGGCCAACACCGGGGAGCTGTTTTTT CASSPWTGANTGELFF
few NA TRBJ1-4 TRBV27 TGTGCCAGCAGTTTATATCAGAGCGGCAGCCCAGCAACTAATGAAAAACTGTTTTTT CASSLYQSGSPATNEKLFF
few NA TRBJ1-5 TRBV5-4 TGTGCCAGCAGCTTCAACAGCAATCAGCCCCAGCATTTT CASSFNSNQPQHF
NA NA TRBJ2-5 TRBV4-2 TGTGCCAGCAGCCTGTTAGGCTCCCAGGCGGGGACCCAGTACTTC CASSLLGSQAGTQYF
NA NA TRBJ1-5 TRBV2 TGTGCCAGCAGTGAGGAGTACAATCAGCCCCAGCATTTT CASSEEYNQPQHF
many NA TRBJ1-6 TRBV6-5 TGTGCCAGCAGTTACTCGAGGACTCCCGAACTGCCTTCACCCCTCCACTTT CASSYSRTPELPSPLHF
many NA TRBJ2-7 TRBV7-9 TGTGCCAGCAGCCCCGTGGGCTCCTACGAGCAGTACTTC CASSPVGSYEQYF
many NA TRBJ2-5 TRBV24-1 TGTGCCACCAGTGACAACGGACAGAAAGAGACCCAGTACTTC CATSDNGQKETQYF
few TRBD1 TRBJ1-2 TRBV4-2 TGTGCCAGCAGCCAAAACCGGGACAGGGTCTATGGCTACACCTTC CASSQNRDRVYGYTF
NA NA TRBJ2-2 TRBV7-1 TGTGCCAGCAGTCCGAACACCGGGGCGCTGTTTTTT CASSPNTGALFF
once TRBD1 TRBJ1-1 TRBV20-1 TGCAGTGCTAATCCAGGGGGGAGGGTGAACACTGAAGCTTTCTTT CSANPGGRVNTEAFF
few NA TRBJ1-1 TRBV7-2 TGTGCCAGCAGCTTAGGTCCCCGGGGGAGCACTGAAGCTTTCTTT CASSLGPRGSTEAFF
few NA TRBJ1-4 TRBV28 TGTGCCAGCAGTTTCGGGGGGCGCGGGACTAATGAAAAACTGTTTTTT CASSFGGRGTNEKLFF
many NA TRBJ1-1 TRBV6-5 TGTGCCAGCAGTTACTCGATTGCTATAGGGGGCACTGAAGCTTTCTTT CASSYSIAIGGTEAFF
NA NA TRBJ1-4 TRBV20-1 TGCAGTGCTAGAGAGTCCAGGTCAGGGGATGAAAAACTGTTTTTT CSARESRSGDEKLFF